The 9 T cell receptor beta chains listed next were all sequenced from one sample in a study of neurological immune-mediated disorders. MiXCR, run by TCRdb on the 5' RACE reads, gives a single entry per CDR3 protein. The table records about 80,000 distinct CDR3 sequences, 3.5% to 5.5% of them present only once. As to time point: longitudinal time-point 3. Source material: PBMCs. These receptors all come from a woman between 55 and 75 years old with multiple sclerosis.

This clonotype showed up many times. V gene TRBV5-1 combines with J gene TRBJ2-1; TRBD2 matches 10 bases. The CDR3 is made up of 15 amino acids. Losses at the gene ends were 4 bases for V and 6 bases for J; bases not matched to a gene: 7. Germline lookup yields CDR1 SGHRS and CDR2 YFSETQ. The CDR3 bases are TGCGCCAGCAGCCCCGGTCTAGCGGGGGTCAATGAGCAGTTCTTC. This gives the protein CASSPGLAGVNEQFF.

This clonotype was counted ten times or more. The chain links TRBV18 to TRBJ2-2; TRBD2 matches at 7 bases. Unmatched junction bases numbered 12, after V lost 5 bases and J lost 6 bases. The CDR3 has 16 amino acids. Germline V gives CDR1 KGHSH, CDR2 LQKENI. In nucleotides, the CDR3 is TGTGCCAGCTCATCCTCTCGACTAGCCGTTGCCGGGGAGCTGTTTTTT. Translating gives CASSSSRLAVAGELFF.

This clonotype was seen at least ten times. The chain uses TRBV7-8 and TRBJ2-1, with 12 bases fitting TRBD2. CDR1 and CDR2 from the germline V gene are SGHVS and FQNEAQ. V gave up 0 bases and J gave up 6 bases; unmatched junction bases: 0. CDR3 length: 15 residues. Written as DNA, the CDR3 is TGTGCCAGCAGCTTAGCGACTAGCGGGGGCAATGAGCAGTTCTTC. It yields the protein CASSLATSGGNEQFF. Combining the CDR3 with reference TRBV7-8 and TRBJ2-1 gives the whole variable domain GAGVSQSPRYKVAKRGQDVALRCDPISGHVSLFWYQQALGQGPEFLTYFQNEAQLDKSGLPSDRFFAERPEGSVSTLKIQRTQQEDSAVYLCASSLATSGGNEQFFGPGTRLTVL.

Notes on this clonotype: A much larger clone is a single base away; this may be a read error. This chain uses TRBV18 with TRBJ1-1; tentative D call: TRBD1 (5 bases). Germline loops: CDR1 KGHSH, CDR2 LQKENI. CDR3 length equals 15 residues. The V and J ends lost 4 bases and 5 bases respectively, with 17 bases between them. The CDR3 loop is CASSRSRGRPTEAFF. The CDR3 nucleotides read TGTGCCAGCTCACGCTCCCGGGGCAGGCCTACTGAAGCTTTCTTT.

This clonotype was recorded many times. The chain joins TRBV18 to TRBJ1-2, with D possibly TRBD1 on 6 matching bases. This CDR3 is built from 14 residues. V was clipped by 3 bases and J by 3 bases, with 11 bases between them. Germline CDR1 and CDR2: KGHSH and LQKENI. For the CDR3, the DNA is TGTGCCAGCTCACCGTCGACAGGACACTATGGCTACACCTTC. Translated, it gives CASSPSTGHYGYTF.

In its sample, this clonotype was seen many times. This chain uses TRBV5-5 with TRBJ1-1; the D gene is possibly TRBD1 (6 bases). CDR3 length: 13 residues. With 4 bases removed from V and 7 bases from J, the gap between germline ends came to 14 bases. Germline V gene sequence: CDR1 SGHKS, CDR2 YYEKEE (reference sequence). The CDR3 DNA reads as TGTGCCAGCAGCAACCACCAGGGGATTGAAGCTTTCTTT. Protein sequence: CASSNHQGIEAFF.

Ten or more counts support this clonotype. The rearrangement uses TRBV2 and TRBJ1-1; D not certain. This CDR3 has 13 amino acids. Trimming removed 5 bases at V and 1 base at J, with 8 bases between. CDR1 and CDR2 from the germline V gene are SNHLY and FYNNEI. CDR3 sequence (DNA): TGTGCCAGCAGTTCGGAGGCGAACACTGAAGCTTTCTTT. It is translated as CASSSEANTEAFF. Variable domain in full (rest from reference TRBV2 and TRBJ1-1): EPEVTQTPSHQVTQMGQEVILRCVPISNHLYFYWYRQILGQKVEFLVSFYNNEISEKSEIFDDQFSVERPDGSNFTLKIRSTKLEDSAMYFCASSSEANTEAFFGQGTRLTVV.

This clonotype was detected many times. This sequence joins TRBV29-1 and TRBJ2-1; D not resolved. Trimming removed 0 bases from V and 15 bases from J, with 12 bases in between. This CDR3 comprises 11 residues. Germline V gene sequence: CDR1 SQVTM, CDR2 ANQGSEA. This CDR3 is CSVEDLASGFF. The CDR3 DNA follows: TGCAGCGTTGAAGATTTAGCCTCCGGGTTCTTC.

At least ten counts were recorded for this clonotype. This chain connects TRBV6-6 to TRBJ1-3; 7 bases fit TRBD1. The CDR3 is 14 amino acids. V was clipped by 6 bases and J by 3 bases; unmatched bases: 5. Germline CDR1 is MNHNY and CDR2 is SVGAGI (reference sequence). The CDR3 nucleotides read TGTGCCAGCAGCGCGACAGGGATTGGAAACACCATATATTTT. Translated: CASSATGIGNTIYF.